These 29 T cell receptor delta chains share one sample of origin, sequenced in a study of Vδ1+ human thymocytes. Sequences come from RNA converted to cDNA by reverse transcription. The CDR3 regions were amplified by multiplex PCR from V-gene primers to a constant-region primer. TCRdb repeated clone calling on the multiplex PCR reads with CATT. The sample has about 53,000 delta-chain clones, over 13% seen once. Antigen specificity for these receptors is unknown. Points from the study as a whole: In the thymus, TRG and TRD repertoires looked highly polyclonal with Gaussian CDR3 lengths.

The sample comprised Vdelta1+ gamma-delta thymocytes from the thymus. The sample's subset: FACS-sorted CD3+ TCRalphabeta- TCRVdelta1+ TCRVdelta2- thymocytes. The origin of the receptors is a girl less than two years old who had congenital heart surgery.

A few counts support this clone. This chain connects TRDV1 to TRDJ1; tentatively, D is TRDD3 (5 bases). The CDR3 contains 15 residues. Looked up from germline, CDR1 is TSWWSYY and CDR2 is QGS. V was trimmed by 2 bases and J by 3 bases, leaving 13 bases between them. The DNA of the CDR3 is TGTGCTCTTGGGGAATTGTGCTACTGGTCCGATAAACTCATCTTT. Translated, it gives CALGELCYWSDKLIF.

This clone was counted a few times. The V and J genes are TRDV1 and TRDJ1; 7 nucleotides line up with TRDD2. Germline CDR1 is TSWWSYY and CDR2 is QGS. The CDR3 spans 19 residues. The junction had 14 bases not matched to a gene; V was cut back by 0 bases and J by 1 base. The CDR3 reads CALGELFLRRWKGTDKLIF. The CDR3 coding sequence is TGTGCTCTTGGGGAACTTTTCCTACGACGCTGGAAGGGCACCGATAAACTCATCTTT.

This chain links TRDV1 with TRDJ1, with D perhaps matching TRDD3 (5 bases). The CDR3 runs to 17 residues. The germline V gene encodes CDR1 TSWWSYY and CDR2 QGS. V lost 4 bases and J lost 1, with 19 bases in between. The CDR3 loop reads CALGVLSGDRPTDKLIF. The CDR3 region has the DNA TGTGCTCTTGGGGTATTAAGTGGGGACCGACCCACCGATAAACTCATCTTT.

This clone was detected a few times. The J gene is TRDJ1, the V gene TRDV1; weak D call: TRDD3 (6 bases). The CDR3 runs to 19 residues. Trimming shortened V by 1 base and J by 0 bases, and 21 bases separated the two germline ends. The V gene's germline CDR1 is TSWWSYY and CDR2 QGS. The CDR3 bases are TGTGCTCTTGGGGAACCGCCGTACGGCGGGGGACTTAACACCGATAAACTCATCTTT. Translated: CALGEPPYGGGLNTDKLIF.

This clone has a handful of counts. This chain joins TRDV1 and TRDJ1; 9 positions agree with TRDD3. Per germline, CDR1 TSWWSYY and CDR2 QGS. The CDR3 has 21 residues. V lost 1 base to trimming and J lost 0 bases; unmatched junction nucleotides: 18. The CDR3 is CALGERGPMGDNVFDTDKLIF. CDR3 sequence (DNA): TGTGCTCTTGGGGAACGGGGTCCGATGGGGGATAACGTCTTTGACACCGATAAACTCATCTTT.

The sample holds a few counts of this clone. V usage is TRDV1 and J usage is TRDJ1, with D uncertain. The CDR3 sequence is 17 residues long. Germline loops: CDR1 TSWWSYY, CDR2 QGS. V lost 3 bases to trimming and J lost 0 bases, with 17 bases between them. CDR3 sequence (DNA): TGTGCTCTTGGGGAGCGAGGAAGCCTCATATACACCGATAAACTCATCTTT. It translates to CALGERGSLIYTDKLIF.

The chain recombines TRDV1 with TRDJ1, with D maybe TRDD2 (6 bases). Per the germline V gene, CDR1 is TSWWSYY and CDR2 is QGS. With 0 bases removed from V and 1 base from J, the gap between germline ends came to 15 bases. The CDR3 spans 17 residues. Written as DNA, the CDR3 is TGTGCTCTTGGGGAACTAGGCCTTCCAGCCCTCACCGATAAACTCATCTTT. Amino acid sequence: CALGELGLPALTDKLIF.

This clone was counted only a few times. V is TRDV1 and J is TRDJ1; D remains ambiguous. The CDR3 contains 16 residues. Germline assignment: CDR1 TSWWSYY and CDR2 QGS. Trimming cost V 2 bases and J 2 bases, with 15 bases left between them. The CDR3 coding sequence is TGTGCTCTTGGGGAATTCCGGCTGATTAAAACCGATAAACTCATCTTT. Translated: CALGEFRLIKTDKLIF.

The V and J genes are TRDV2 and TRDJ1; 12 bases align to TRDD3. In germline, CDR1 is GEAIGNYY, CDR2 EKD. This CDR3 comprises 20 residues. Trimming cost V 4 bases and J 0 bases; bases outside gene matches: 17. CDR3 nucleotides: TGTGCCTGTGAGTTGGGGCAACTACGCCTGGGGGATACGTACACCGATAAACTCATCTTT. It encodes CACELGQLRLGDTYTDKLIF.

The gene calls are TRDV1 and TRDJ1, with TRDD3 matching over 7 bases. The CDR3 sequence is 17 residues long. The V segment lost 0 bases and the J segment 0 bases; nucleotides outside the gene matches: 7. Germline V gene sequence: CDR1 TSWWSYY, CDR2 QGS. Here the CDR3 DNA reads TGTGCTCTTGGGGAACTAGCTGGGGGGTCGTACACCGATAAACTCATCTTT. Amino acids: CALGELAGGSYTDKLIF.

This clone was seen more than once but under ten times. The chain links TRDV1 to TRDJ1; TRDD3 agrees at 7 bases. Trimming at V came to 4 bases and at J to 3 bases, leaving 20 bases not matched to a gene. Germline lookup yields CDR1 TSWWSYY and CDR2 QGS. The CDR3 runs 19 residues. The CDR3 reads CALGGGSLRLGPLADKLIF. The CDR3 DNA is TGTGCTCTTGGGGGAGGGTCCCTCCGACTGGGGCCCCTGGCCGATAAACTCATCTTT.

The V and J genes are TRDV1 and TRDJ1; D not certain. The germline CDR1 and CDR2 sequences are TSWWSYY and QGS. This CDR3 region has 19 residues. The germline V and J ends were trimmed by 4 bases and 6 bases, with 30 bases remaining between them. CDR3 sequence reads: CALGASPVTCRLGTHKLIF. CDR3 nucleotides: TGTGCTCTTGGGGCTTCGCCCGTTACTTGCCGACTAGGGACCCATAAACTCATCTTT.

The V gene is TRDV1, the J gene TRDJ1, with 7 bases lining up with TRDD3. CDR1 is TSWWSYY and CDR2 is QGS in the germline V gene. CDR3 length: 19 residues. V was clipped by 1 base and J by 2 bases; unmatched bases: 16. The CDR3 protein is CALGERNYPDPGDTDKLIF. CDR3 sequence (DNA): TGTGCTCTTGGGGAACGAAACTACCCAGACCCGGGGGATACCGATAAACTCATCTTT.

This clone was seen a handful of times. The V and J genes are TRDV1 and TRDJ1; no reliable D call. Deletions cut 2 bases from V and 5 bases from J, with 30 bases between. The CDR3 has 20 residues. Germline CDR1 and CDR2: TSWWSYY and QGS. As DNA, the CDR3 is TGTGCTCTTGGGGAAGACCGGGACGGGTTCGAGGGGTTAGTCGCGGATAAACTCATCTTT. Its translation is CALGEDRDGFEGLVADKLIF.

A few counts support this clone. The chain is built from TRDV1 and TRDJ1; 13 nucleotides line up with TRDD3. The CDR3 covers 24 residues. CDR1 is TSWWSYY and CDR2 is QGS in the germline V gene. The trim removed 5 bases at V and 2 bases at J, leaving 29 bases unmatched. In DNA form, the CDR3 reads TGTGCTCTTGGGAAGGGGAGGGACCTTCATTACGGGAAACTGGGGGATACGCAGACCGATAAACTCATCTTT. Protein product: CALGKGRDLHYGKLGDTQTDKLIF.

The chain carries TRDV1 and TRDJ1; D is possibly TRDD3 (6 bases). The CDR3 is made up of 17 amino acids. The V end lost 1 base, the J end lost 6 bases, and 21 bases lay between the germline ends. Germline values: CDR1 TSWWSYY, CDR2 QGS. The chain's CDR3 is CALGEPPGRYGGNKLIF. The CDR3 nucleotides are TGTGCTCTTGGGGAACCCCCCGGGCGATACGGGGGGAATAAACTCATCTTT.

The V call is TRDV1, the J call TRDJ1, with TRDD3 matching over 13 bases. CDR1 and CDR2 from the germline V gene are TSWWSYY and QGS. The CDR3 consists of 22 residues. The J segment lost 3 bases and the V segment lost 0 bases, leaving 19 bases of the junction unmatched. The CDR3: CALGELLSYSPTGGYAADKLIF. CDR3 in DNA: TGTGCTCTTGGGGAACTACTTTCCTACTCTCCTACTGGGGGATACGCGGCCGATAAACTCATCTTT.

V usage is TRDV1 and J usage is TRDJ1; D is unclear. The length of the CDR3 is 12 residues. V lost 0 bases to trimming and J lost 9 bases, with 8 bases between them. Germline CDR1 and CDR2: TSWWSYY and QGS. In nucleotides, the CDR3 is TGTGCTCTTGGGGAACTAGGACCTGAACTCATCTTT. This translates into CALGELGPELIF.

This sequence joins TRDV1 and TRDJ1; a weak D match, TRDD3 (5 bases). Deletions cut 4 bases from V and 0 bases from J, with 21 bases between. The CDR3 is 18 residues long. Germline V lookup: CDR1 TSWWSYY, CDR2 QGS. CDR3 in amino acids: CALGVCDLGESYTDKLIF. CDR3 sequence (DNA): TGTGCTCTTGGGGTATGTGATCTTGGGGAGTCCTACACCGATAAACTCATCTTT.

Worth noting for this clone: An end of the junction does not agree with germline; a read error may underlie this. This chain connects TRDV1 to TRDJ1, with TRDD3 matching over 7 bases. This CDR3 has 22 amino acids. In germline, CDR1 is TSWWSYY, CDR2 QGS. Here the CDR3 DNA reads TGTGCTCTTGAGGAACCTTCACGTACTGGGGTCCCAGAATTGCGGTACACCGATAAACTCATCTTT. As protein: CALEEPSRTGVPELRYTDKLIF.

V and J are TRDV1 and TRDJ1, with 10 bases matching TRDD3. There are 15 residues in the CDR3. Germline CDR1 and CDR2: TSWWSYY and QGS. J was trimmed by 5 bases and V by 8 bases; bases with no gene match: 11. In DNA form, the CDR3 reads TGTGCTCTTTTCCCGACTGGGGGATTAGGGGATAAACTCATCTTT. Encoded protein: CALFPTGGLGDKLIF.

This clone has only a few counts. This chain connects TRDV1 to TRDJ1, with 12 positions matching TRDD3. Germline V gene lookup returns CDR1 TSWWSYY and CDR2 QGS. This CDR3 region has 19 residues. V trimming: 1 base; J trimming: 3 bases; junction bases outside the gene matches: 12. Here the CDR3 reads CALGEPPPAYWGIPDKLIF. The CDR3 DNA reads TGTGCTCTTGGGGAACCCCCCCCCGCGTACTGGGGGATACCCGATAAACTCATCTTT.

This clone was seen more than once but under ten times. This sequence joins TRDV1 and TRDJ1; 10 positions match TRDD3. The CDR3 has 22 amino acids. The germline V gene has CDR1 TSWWSYY and CDR2 QGS. V shed 2 bases and J 2 bases; nucleotides not matched to a gene: 23. The CDR3 DNA sequence: TGTGCTCTTGGGGAAGCCCACCTGGACAGGGGGATACGTCCTCCCGCTACCGATAAACTCATCTTT. Translating it yields CALGEAHLDRGIRPPATDKLIF.

Only a few counts were recorded for this clone. This chain connects TRDV2 to TRDJ1; 8 positions match TRDD3. Germline V gives CDR1 GEAIGNYY, CDR2 EKD. V gave up 5 bases and J gave up 0 bases; unmatched junction bases: 7. The CDR3 covers 15 residues. CDR3 sequence reads: CACGNLGEYTDKLIF. The CDR3 bases are TGTGCCTGTGGGAATCTGGGGGAGTACACCGATAAACTCATCTTT.

V is TRDV1 and J is TRDJ1; D call uncertain. The CDR3 is 17 amino acids. The V gene lost 3 bases and the J gene lost 0 bases, with 17 bases spanning the gap. Looked up from germline, CDR1 is TSWWSYY and CDR2 is QGS. CDR3 region: CALGEEVHPQYTDKLIF. The CDR3 nucleotides read TGTGCTCTTGGGGAGGAGGTTCACCCCCAATACACCGATAAACTCATCTTT.

The gene calls are TRDV1 and TRDJ1; 9 bases match TRDD3. Per the germline V gene, CDR1 is TSWWSYY and CDR2 is QGS. The J segment lost 1 base and the V segment lost 2 bases, leaving 14 bases of the junction unmatched. This CDR3 contains 19 residues. The CDR3 DNA sequence: TGTGCTCTTGGGGAAAACGGGGGGGGGATACCATTAGCCACCGATAAACTCATCTTT. It yields the protein CALGENGGGIPLATDKLIF.

This clone was picked up a small number of times. V and J are TRDV1 and TRDJ1; TRDD3 might be the D (6 bases). Per germline, CDR1 TSWWSYY and CDR2 QGS. CDR3 size: 20 residues. Trimming took off 2 bases at V and 2 bases at J, with 27 bases between the two ends. CDR3 residues: CALGERAPGDGGPSTDKLIF. Here the CDR3 DNA reads TGTGCTCTTGGGGAAAGGGCCCCCGGAGATGGGGGCCCGAGTACCGATAAACTCATCTTT.

This rearrangement joins TRDV1 to TRDJ1; D remains unclear. The germline V gene has CDR1 TSWWSYY and CDR2 QGS. V lost 6 bases and J lost 0, with 26 bases in between. This CDR3 region has 19 residues. CDR3 loop: CALGHREGLAFGYTDKLIF. For the CDR3, the DNA is TGTGCTCTTGGACACAGGGAGGGCCTTGCGTTTGGTTACACCGATAAACTCATCTTT.

This clone was observed a handful of times. The chain uses TRDV1 and TRDJ1, with 9 bases aligning to TRDD3. Unmatched junction bases numbered 22, after V lost 2 bases and J lost 0 bases. The CDR3 spans 22 residues. Germline CDR1 and CDR2: TSWWSYY and QGS. The CDR3 DNA is TGTGCTCTTGGGGAAGGAAGCGGGGCTGCCCGTACTGGGGGACGCTACACCGATAAACTCATCTTT. Translation gives CALGEGSGAARTGGRYTDKLIF.